This entry is about one TCR beta chain. The antigen remains undetermined. The same CDR3 also results from other DNA sequences found in this sample. The data derive from a study of shared clonotypes between healthy human individuals. Study-level findings and limits: A few donors held approximately 5% of naive CD4 clonotypes in common. Lower generation probabilities were found for non-shared clonotypes than for those shared by all four donors.

Using 200 ng DNA, around 30,000 T cell genomes, the sorted-subset replicate PCRs were run. Produced via immunoSEQ multiplex PCR; TCRdb's table is partial and in-frame only. The sample includes a few million clones, over 85% of them seen just once. Germline assignment: CDR1 SNHLY and CDR2 FYNNEI. V was cut by 4 bases and J by 10 bases, with 11 bases left in between. The CDR3 sequence is 13 residues long. This chain links TRBV2 with TRBJ1-6; D remains ambiguous. This clonotype originated in a man younger than 35 in good health. The sequenced material came from naive CD4+ T cells sorted from blood. This sample's subset: CD45RA+ positively selected. CDR3 loop: CASSGGPGSPLHF. Here the CDR3 DNA reads TGTGCCAGCAGTGGAGGGCCTGGATCACCCCTCCACTTT.